This TCR beta chain was captured by sequencing in a study of blood T cells in healthy people across ages. This clonotype came up a few times. The CDR3 length is 15 residues. The trim removed 7 bases at V and 0 bases at J, leaving 9 bases unmatched. Germline V gene lookup returns CDR1 SGHRS and CDR2 YFSETQ. Together with a sample-barcoded 5' primer, a J-beta primer mix was included in a second PCR lasting 7 to 11 cycles. Via MiXCR, TCRdb re-called the 5' RACE reads, giving one row per CDR3 protein. This repertoire shows approximately 320,000 distinct CDR3 sequences, 25% to 30% found once; its top ten account for roughly 28%.

This receptor was taken from a woman aged 70-85 years in good health. This chain connects TRBV5-1 to TRBJ1-1; 7 bases align to TRBD1. The sequenced material came from blood. CDR3 protein: CASSETGPMNTEAFF. CDR3 DNA sequence: TGCGCCAGCTCTGAGACAGGGCCCATGAACACTGAAGCTTTCTTT.